The next 17 T cell receptor beta chains were all read from a single sample in a study of CD8+ T cells in alopecia areata. The sample's treatment: oral pan-JAK inhibitor, 5-10 mg twice daily. cDNA serving as the sequencing template came from extracted, reverse transcribed RNA. Clones were sequenced by immunoSEQ multiplex PCR, and TCRdb holds only the in-frame ones, with some missing. The sample lists over 150,000 clones, 40% to 65% occurring once. The sequences come from CD8+ T cells sorted from blood, collected at week 24, from a patient treated with tofacitinib. All receptors come from a human donor with alopecia areata.

The gene calls are TRBV29-1 and TRBJ2-7; D is perhaps TRBD1 (6 bases). The CDR3 runs to 13 residues. Trimming removed 6 bases from V and 2 bases from J, with 14 bases in between. Germline values: CDR1 SQVTM, CDR2 ANQGSEA. CDR3 loop: CSVTLEGAYEQYF. As DNA, the CDR3 is TGCAGCGTCACTCTAGAGGGGGCCTACGAGCAGTACTTC.

This clone has only a few counts. This chain links TRBV13 with TRBJ2-1; perhaps TRBD2 as D (5 bases). The length of the CDR3 is 14 residues. V lost 7 bases, J lost 11 bases, and 21 bases lay in between. Germline V CDR1 and CDR2: PRHDT, FYEKMQ (reference sequence). The CDR3 coding sequence is TGTGCCAGCACCTCACCGGACTCCCAAACTCAGCAGTTCTTC. It encodes CASTSPDSQTQQFF. Full variable domain (missing parts from reference TRBV13 and TRBJ2-1): AAGVIQSPRHLIKEKRETATLKCYPIPRHDTVYWYQQGPGQDPQFLISFYEKMQSDKGSIPDRFSAQQFSDYHSELNMSSLELGDSALYFCASTSPDSQTQQFFGPGTRLTVL.

The chain joins TRBV4-3 to TRBJ2-1; the match to TRBD2 covers 14 bases. Germline CDR1 LGHNA, CDR2 YSLEER. This CDR3 has 16 residues. J gave up 4 bases and V 1 base, and 0 bases lay outside the gene matches. CDR3 sequence reads: CASSQGLAGGYNEQFF. CDR3 DNA: TGCGCCAGCAGCCAAGGACTAGCGGGGGGGTACAATGAGCAGTTCTTC.

CDR3 sequence: CASSTDFYEQFF. CDR3 sequence (DNA): TGCGCCAGCAGCACAGACTTCTATGAGCAGTTCTTC. The chain couples TRBV5-1 to TRBJ2-1; the D is unclear. The V gene's germline CDR1 is SGHRS and CDR2 YFSETQ. V lost 4 bases and J 8 bases, leaving 10 bases between the germline ends. The CDR3 spans 12 residues.

The table lists this clone with a few counts. This chain links TRBV5-1 with TRBJ2-1; unclear D gene. This CDR3 contains 12 residues. Per germline, CDR1 SGHRS and CDR2 YFSETQ. V dropped 0 bases and J dropped 8 bases, with 6 bases sitting between them. In nucleotides, the CDR3 is TGCGCCAGCAGCTTGGGTGCGGATGAGCAGTTCTTC. It codes for CASSLGADEQFF.

This clone has just a few counts. This rearrangement joins TRBV30 to TRBJ2-7; possibly TRBD1 or TRBD2 for D (5 bases each). The CDR3 has 13 residues. Germline loops: CDR1 GTSNPN, CDR2 SVGIG (reference sequence). V was pared by 7 bases and J by 6 bases, with 19 bases between. Written as DNA, the CDR3 is TGTGCCTACTCTTCGGGCGCCGGGGCCGAGCAGTACTTC. Amino acid sequence: CAYSSGAGAEQYF. The full variable domain, with the rest looked up from reference TRBV30 and TRBJ2-7, is SQTIHQWPATLVQPVGSPLSLECTVEGTSNPNLYWYRQAAGRGLQLLFYSVGIGQISSEVPQNLSASRPQDRQFILSSKKLLLSDSGFYLCAYSSGAGAEQYFGPGTRLTVT.

This clone was found a few times. The gene calls are TRBV29-1 and TRBJ2-1, with TRBD1 identical over 9 bases. V shed 7 bases, J shed 3 bases, and the junction held 7 bases outside the gene matches. Per the germline V gene, CDR1 is SQVTM and CDR2 is ANQGSEA. The CDR3 totals 14 residues. The CDR3 DNA sequence: TGCAGCGGCCGGGGGACAGGGAACTACAATGAGCAGTTCTTC. Its translation is CSGRGTGNYNEQFF.

The chain links TRBV10-2 to TRBJ2-1, with D possibly TRBD1 on 5 matching bases. Germline CDR1 and CDR2: WSHSY and SAAADI. V was trimmed by 3 bases and J by 8 bases, leaving 8 bases between them. This CDR3 comprises 12 residues. CDR3 DNA: TGCGCCAGCAGTGATTGGGGCGATGAGCAGTTCTTC. Its translation is CASSDWGDEQFF.

The CDR3 protein is CASKRQGNNEQFF. CDR3 coding DNA: TGTGCCAGCAAGCGACAGGGGAACAATGAGCAGTTCTTC. The chain has TRBV6-1 and TRBJ2-1; 8 bases agree with TRBD1. The CDR3 has 13 residues. V was clipped by 7 bases and J by 5 bases; unmatched bases: 4. CDR1 and CDR2 from the germline V gene are MNHNS and SASEGT.

The rearrangement uses TRBV4-3 and TRBJ2-7; D not certain. The CDR3 length is 13 residues. Germline CDR1 and CDR2: LGHNA and YSLEER. With 1 base removed from V and 6 bases from J, the gap between germline ends came to 10 bases. CDR3 DNA sequence: TGCGCCAGCAGCCAAGGAGTGTGGGGCGAGCAGTACTTC. Translation: CASSQGVWGEQYF.

The J gene is TRBJ1-1, the V gene TRBV4-3; D is undetermined. The V end was cut by 0 bases, the J end by 5 bases, with 13 bases between. The CDR3 spans 15 residues. Germline V gene lookup returns CDR1 LGHNA and CDR2 YSLEER. The CDR3 region has the DNA TGCGCCAGCAGCCAAGATCGGACGGGTGGGACTGAAGCTTTCTTT. It translates to CASSQDRTGGTEAFF.

This clone was seen only a few times. The chain uses TRBV29-1 and TRBJ2-7; D unresolved. The germline CDR1 and CDR2 sequences are SQVTM and ANQGSEA. The length of the CDR3 is 11 residues. The V and J ends lost 3 bases and 3 bases respectively, with 6 bases between them. The CDR3 region is CSVEMSYEQYF. CDR3 DNA: TGCAGCGTTGAGATGAGCTACGAGCAGTACTTC.

This clone was counted a few times. The V call is TRBV7-8, the J call TRBJ2-2; D unclear. Germline V CDR1 and CDR2: SGHVS, FQNEAQ. This CDR3 spans 14 amino acids. V shed 1 base and J shed 3 bases, with 6 bases lying between them. The CDR3 region is CASSLGSHTGELFF. The CDR3 DNA is TGTGCCAGCAGCTTAGGCAGTCACACCGGGGAGCTGTTTTTT.

Comments on this clone: This same CDR3 is encoded by further DNA sequences in the sample. This sequence joins TRBV4-3 and TRBJ1-6, with D maybe TRBD1 (5 bases). There are 13 residues in the CDR3. Trimming left V 0 bases short and J 10 bases short, with 7 bases between. Germline V lookup: CDR1 LGHNA, CDR2 YSLEER. This chain's CDR3 is CASSQDGDSPLHF. CDR3 nucleotides: TGCGCCAGCAGCCAAGATGGGGACTCACCCCTCCACTTT.

The V call is TRBV27, the J call TRBJ2-1; no firm D call. Trimming removed 3 bases from V and 4 bases from J, with 7 bases in between. CDR3 length: 13 residues. CDR1 MNHEY and CDR2 SMNVEV come from the germline V gene (reference sequence). This chain's CDR3 is CASSFDGYNEQFF. CDR3 DNA: TGTGCCAGCAGTTTCGACGGTTACAATGAGCAGTTCTTC.

This clone was seen just once. The V call is TRBV13, the J call TRBJ2-1; 10 bases map to TRBD1. CDR3 length: 16 residues. The V and J ends lost 4 bases and 7 bases, in that order; junction bases with no gene match: 10. CDR1 is PRHDT and CDR2 is FYEKMQ in the germline V gene (reference sequence). CDR3 bases: TGTGCCAGCAGCTCGAACACCGGGACAGGGGAGAATGAGCAGTTCTTC. Its translation is CASSSNTGTGENEQFF.

The chain combines TRBV2 with TRBJ2-7; D remains ambiguous. The CDR3 totals 13 residues. V lost 4 bases, J lost 3 bases, and 10 bases lay in between. Germline V CDR1 and CDR2: SNHLY, FYNNEI. Written as DNA, the CDR3 is TGTGCCAGCAGTGGACGCCGAAGCTACGAGCAGTACTTC. This gives the protein CASSGRRSYEQYF.